This TCR beta chain was found in a study of blood T cell repertoires in COVID-19. Study-wide background: Samples taken during acute and convalescent COVID-19 were collected in the United States, Italy and Spain. T cells, B-cell-depleted T cells, or PBMCs provided the cDNA or gDNA that served as material.

As to this clone: Different DNA sequences within this sample yield the same CDR3.

Participant-given clinical history determined each cohort assignment. A COVID-19 case had been met by exposed participants during the 2 weeks before study entry. Method: immunoSEQ multiplex PCR; TCRdb's copy keeps in-frame clones and lacks some. The sample records about 280,000 clones, approximately 80% being singletons. This CDR3 is 11 amino acids long. V was trimmed by 3 bases and J by 3 bases, leaving 3 bases between them. Germline V gene data show CDR1 as SGHTA and CDR2 as FQGNSA. This TCR was recovered from a man aged 40-49 years who had been exposed to COVID-19. Source material: PBMCs or T cells enriched from blood (not recorded which). The chain uses TRBV7-2 and TRBJ2-7, with no clear D. CDR3 amino acids: CASSFHYEQYF. The CDR3 DNA reads TGTGCCAGCAGCTTTCACTACGAGCAGTACTTC.